Following are 13 T cell receptor beta chains from one sample sequenced in a study of T cells in Graves' hyperthyroidism and ophthalmopathy. RNA transcripts served as the template for amplifying TCR beta CDR3 regions. First-round RT-PCR of the TCR CDR3 relied on the HTBI primer set. TCRdb reprocessed the multiplex PCR reads via MiXCR and lists one record per CDR3 protein. Among about 480,000 distinct CDR3 sequences, roughly an eighth were seen once, and the ten largest hold 17%. Input material: blood. Every receptor here comes from a woman in her late teens or twenties with Graves' hyperthyroidism.

Ten or more counts support this clonotype. CDR3 protein: CSVGAGQGPDTQYF. CDR3 nucleotides: TGCAGCGTCGGGGCCGGACAGGGCCCAGATACGCAGTATTTT. J is TRBJ2-3 and V is TRBV29-1; 8 nucleotides align to TRBD1. The CDR3 totals 14 residues. From germline, CDR1 is SQVTM and CDR2 ANQGSEA. The junction had 9 bases not matched to a gene; V was cut back by 6 bases and J by 4 bases.

The chain has TRBV20-1 and TRBJ1-6; perhaps TRBD1 as D (5 bases). Trimming took 0 bases from V and 14 from J, leaving 14 bases between them. Germline CDR1 DFQATT, CDR2 SNEGSKA (reference sequence). There are 13 residues in the CDR3. The CDR3 is CSARDRVLGTLHF. The CDR3 nucleotides read TGCAGTGCTAGAGACAGGGTTTTAGGCACCCTCCACTTT.

This clonotype was recorded a few times. The chain combines TRBV11-3 with TRBJ2-3, with D perhaps matching TRBD2 (6 bases). Deletions cut 5 bases from V and 5 bases from J, with 11 bases between. The germline V gene encodes CDR1 SGHNT and CDR2 YENEEA. CDR3 size: 13 residues. The CDR3 DNA reads TGTGCCAGCAGCGCCCCCGGGGGAGATACGCAGTATTTT. Residues: CASSAPGGDTQYF.

This clonotype was picked up many times. This chain joins TRBV6-1 and TRBJ1-2; TRBD1 matches at 9 bases. This CDR3 region has 16 residues. Germline V gene data show CDR1 as MNHNS and CDR2 as SASEGT. With V trimmed by 0 bases and J by 3 bases, 5 bases remained unmatched. The CDR3 region has the DNA TGTGCCAGCAGTGAAGCCGGACAGGGGTTGTACTATGGCTACACCTTC. Translated: CASSEAGQGLYYGYTF.

This clonotype has a handful of counts. The gene calls are TRBV6-1 and TRBJ2-1; D perhaps matches TRBD2 (7 bases). With 7 bases removed from V and 9 bases from J, the gap between germline ends came to 19 bases. From germline, CDR1 is MNHNS and CDR2 SASEGT. The CDR3 runs 14 residues. The DNA for the CDR3 is TGTGCCAGCATCTCAGGGGCGGGAGCGGGTGAGCAGTTCTTC. The encoded protein is CASISGAGAGEQFF.

The chain is built from TRBV14 and TRBJ1-5; 10 positions match TRBD1. Per the germline V gene, CDR1 is SGHDN and CDR2 is FVKESK. J was trimmed by 7 bases and V by 3 bases; bases with no gene match: 9. This CDR3 has 16 amino acids. CDR3 sequence: CASSHSDRGLWQPQHF. The CDR3 DNA is TGTGCCAGCAGCCATTCTGACAGGGGGCTTTGGCAGCCCCAGCATTTT.

This clonotype has only a few counts. This rearrangement joins TRBV28 to TRBJ2-1; possible D gene TRBD1, 6 bases. Between the trimmed V and J ends, which lost 6 bases and 7 bases, there was a span of 13 bases. Germline lookup yields CDR1 MDHEN and CDR2 SYDVKM. This CDR3 comprises 13 residues. Written as DNA, the CDR3 is TGTGCCAGCAGCACCGCGACAGGAAATGAGCAGTTCTTC. The encoded protein is CASSTATGNEQFF.

Turning to this clonotype: This may be a read error: a much more frequent sequence differs by one nucleotide. The chain joins TRBV27 to TRBJ1-1; no definite D call. V lost 8 bases, J lost 5 bases, and 24 bases lay in between. The length of the CDR3 is 16 residues. Looked up from germline, CDR1 is MNHEY and CDR2 is SMNVEV (reference sequence). The CDR3 DNA reads as TGTGCCAGCGTCAAAGGTACGGGTTTCGGGGAGACTGAAGCTTTCTTT. Translated, it gives CASVKGTGFGETEAFF.

In its sample, this clonotype was seen many times. The chain couples TRBV19 to TRBJ1-2; weak D call: TRBD1 (5 bases). The CDR3 loop spans 15 amino acids. Between the trimmed V and J ends, which lost 6 bases and 4 bases, there was a span of 18 bases. Germline CDR1 is LNHDA and CDR2 is SQIVND (reference sequence). CDR3 residues: CASSQRGWDPYGYTF. The CDR3 DNA follows: TGTGCCAGTAGCCAGCGCGGCTGGGACCCCTATGGCTACACCTTC.

This chain joins TRBV10-3 and TRBJ2-3; D not certain. CDR1 is ENHRY and CDR2 is SYGVKD in the germline V gene. With 0 bases removed from V and 0 bases from J, the gap between germline ends came to 10 bases. The CDR3 totals 16 residues. As DNA, the CDR3 is TGTGCCATCAGTGAGTCGATTGCAGCTAGCACAGATACGCAGTATTTT. It specifies CAISESIAASTDTQYF.

This clonotype has more than one count but fewer than ten. The chain uses TRBV6-1 and TRBJ1-6; D gene ambiguous. Germline V gives CDR1 MNHNS, CDR2 SASEGT. V gave up 2 bases and J gave up 13 bases, with 15 bases separating them. The CDR3 runs to 14 residues. This chain's CDR3 is CASSENGVRKPLHF. Here the CDR3 DNA reads TGTGCCAGCAGTGAAAACGGGGTGCGGAAGCCCCTCCACTTT.

The chain joins TRBV12-5 to TRBJ1-5; 7 bases align to TRBD1. The J segment lost 6 bases and the V segment lost 3 bases, leaving 8 bases of the junction unmatched. Germline-derived CDR1 and CDR2 are LGHNT and FRNRAP. The CDR3 has 15 residues. The CDR3 protein is CASGLYRGFRQPQHF. For the CDR3, the DNA is TGTGCTAGTGGTTTATACAGGGGATTTCGTCAGCCCCAGCATTTT.

Comments on this clonotype: One base away lies a much larger clone, so this may be a sequencing read error. The conserved phenylalanine or tryptophan normally closing the CDR3 is absent here, so this likely arose from a read error. The chain has TRBV2 and TRBJ1-6, with D uncertain. Trimming removed 11 bases from V and 6 bases from J, with 14 bases in between. Per the germline V gene, CDR1 is SNHLY and CDR2 is FYNNEI. The CDR3 covers 13 residues. The CDR3 region has the DNA TGTGCCGGACTACGGGGAGGTAATTCACCCCTCCACTCT. Translated, it gives CAGLRGGNSPLHS.